The 5 T cell receptor beta chains in this list originate from one sample, sequenced in a study of cytomegalovirus exposure and HLA in healthy donors (dated by TCRdb to between 2016 and 2019). The library came from the immunoSEQ multiplex PCR assay. A mixture of 60 forward primers for TCR Vbeta segments and 13 reverse primers for TCR Jbeta segments was used in the multiplex PCR. Entries here come from immuneACCESS through TCRdb and include only in-frame sequences with V and J called. Some clones fail to appear in such tables; in the studies checked, an unresolved V gene covers under half of the shortfall, and the cause of the remainder is unknown. The sample table lists about 160,000 clones, 65% to 85% of them with a count of one. Around 4.3% of the sample comes from the top ten. The source material was PBMCs. Receptor source: a woman aged 50 to 65 in good health and CMV-seropositive.

This clone was recorded once. V usage is TRBV28 and J usage is TRBJ2-1; 9 bases map to TRBD2. The CDR3 totals 16 residues. The V gene end was trimmed by 3 bases and the J gene end by 8 bases; junction bases not matched to a gene: 11. Germline V CDR1 and CDR2: MDHEN, SYDVKM. The CDR3 is CASSLGRGRAIDEQFF. The CDR3 coding sequence is TGTGCCAGCAGTTTGGGTCGCGGGAGGGCCATTGATGAGCAGTTCTTC.

This clone has only one observation. V gene TRBV30 combines with J gene TRBJ1-6; D not certain. The ends were cut back, 2 bases at V and 10 bases at J, with 18 bases in the middle. The CDR3 is made up of 15 amino acids. Germline CDR1 reads GTSNPN; CDR2 reads SVGIG (reference sequence). The CDR3 DNA reads TGTGCCTGGAGTTCCTCCCGGGAGAGAAAGTCACCCCTCCACTTT. It translates to CAWSSSRERKSPLHF. Together with reference TRBV30 and TRBJ1-6, the CDR3 gives the full variable domain: SQTIHQWPATLVQPVGSPLSLECTVEGTSNPNLYWYRQAAGRGLQLLFYSVGIGQISSEVPQNLSASRPQDRQFILSSKKLLLSDSGFYLCAWSSSRERKSPLHFGNGTRLTVT.

The chain couples TRBV15 to TRBJ1-5, with D possibly TRBD1 on 5 matching bases. V was trimmed by 3 bases and J by 5 bases, leaving 11 bases between them. The length of the CDR3 is 14 residues. CDR1 LNHNV and CDR2 YYDKDF come from the germline V gene (reference sequence). The CDR3 loop is CATSSYQGDQPQHF. CDR3 sequence (DNA): TGTGCCACCAGCAGTTATCAGGGCGATCAGCCCCAGCATTTT.

In DNA, the CDR3 is TGTGCCAGCACCGCAGGACAGCCGAGCTATGGCTACACCTTC. Residues: CASTAGQPSYGYTF. This sequence joins TRBV6-5 and TRBJ1-2; perhaps TRBD1 as D (6 bases). Trimming pared 7 bases from V and 4 bases from J, leaving 16 bases between. CDR1 MNHEY and CDR2 SVGAGI come from the germline V gene. The CDR3 covers 14 residues.

The chain carries TRBV10-3 and TRBJ1-1; 9 nucleotides match TRBD1. This CDR3 spans 14 amino acids. Germline CDR1 reads ENHRY; CDR2 reads SYGVKD. After removal of 8 bases from V and 4 bases from J, the junction contained 8 bases not matched to a gene. CDR3 bases: TGTGCCATCGGGGGGACAGGGCGTGGCACTGAAGCTTTCTTT. Residues: CAIGGTGRGTEAFF.